Presented here are 21 T cell receptor beta chains from one specimen sequenced in a study of regulatory T cells in long-lasting Graves disease. The time point denotes: newly diagnosed GD, antithyroid drugs for less than 3 months. Construction of the TCR library relied on RNA isolated from PBMCs. Arm-PCR with iRepertoire HTBI primers amplified the CDR3 regions for these TCR beta libraries. A single record per CDR3 protein comes from TCRdb applying MiXCR to the multiplex PCR reads. The sample lists about 320,000 distinct CDR3 sequences; roughly 18% were seen once. Sequenced here: peripheral blood mononuclear cells (PBMCs), sampled at new diagnosis, from a patient treated with antithyroid drugs. The receptor source for this set is a female donor with Graves disease.

This clonotype was recorded once. A far larger clone is just one base off, so this is likely a read error. This chain links TRBV12-3 or TRBV12-4 with TRBJ2-3; D is unresolved. The J call is doubtful: the DNA matches TRBJ2-5 better. The CDR3 contains 14 residues. The CDR3 reads CASCRGGFQGTQYF. CDR3 coding DNA: TGTGCCAGCTGCCGCGGCGGCTTCCAAGGGACCCAGTACTTC.

This clonotype was recorded many times. The chain employs TRBV5-1 and TRBJ1-3; D not resolved. CDR3 length equals 14 residues. V lost 0 bases and J 4 bases, leaving 8 bases between the germline ends. Looked up from germline, CDR1 is SGHRS and CDR2 is YFSETQ. The CDR3 DNA follows: TGCGCCAGCAGCTTGGAGGGCTACGGAAACACCATATATTTT. Translation: CASSLEGYGNTIYF.

The chain is built from TRBV28 and TRBJ1-2; D is uncertain. The CDR3 consists of 13 residues. The V gene's germline CDR1 is MDHEN and CDR2 SYDVKM. Between the trimmed V and J ends, which lost 3 bases and 2 bases, there was a span of 7 bases. The chain's CDR3 is CASSFGTNYGYTF. The CDR3 nucleotides read TGTGCCAGCAGTTTCGGCACGAACTATGGCTACACCTTC.

This clonotype has at least ten counts. The J gene is TRBJ2-1, the V gene TRBV10-3, with TRBD1 matching 7 bases. With 6 bases clipped from V and 2 bases from J, the junction kept 10 bases outside the gene matches. Germline CDR1 and CDR2: ENHRY and SYGVKD. There are 16 residues in the CDR3. This CDR3 is CAIRSPDRAAYNEQFF. CDR3 coding DNA: TGTGCCATCAGATCACCTGACAGGGCCGCCTACAATGAGCAGTTCTTC.

In the case of this clonotype: A much larger clone lies one base from this, so it may be a read error. This chain uses TRBV5-6 with TRBJ2-7, with D unresolved. V was clipped by 4 bases and J by 7 bases, with 27 bases between them. The CDR3 length is 17 residues. Germline lookup yields CDR1 SGHDT and CDR2 YYEEEE. As DNA, the CDR3 is TGTGCCAGCAGCACCACGTATCTGGACCCGCGCTACAATGAGCAGTACTTC. Translating gives CASSTTYLDPRYNEQYF.

Comment on this clonotype: It is likely a read error: a sequence one base away is far more abundant. V usage is TRBV7-2 and J usage is TRBJ2-3; a possible D gene is TRBD1 (5 bases). Germline lookup yields CDR1 SGHTA and CDR2 FQGNSA. The CDR3 is 14 residues long. Trimming cost V 6 bases and J 2 bases, with 12 bases left between them. In DNA form, the CDR3 reads TGTGCCAGCAGACCGGACACACACACAGATACGCAGTATTTT. Translated, it gives CASRPDTHTDTQYF.

In its sample, this clonotype was seen many times. This chain joins TRBV9 and TRBJ1-3, with 8 bases aligning to TRBD1. From germline, CDR1 is SGDLS and CDR2 YYNGEE. This CDR3 is built from 18 residues. With 2 bases clipped from V and 3 bases from J, the junction kept 13 bases outside the gene matches. The CDR3 protein is CASSVTFGGQGVGNTIYF. For the CDR3, the DNA is TGTGCCAGCAGCGTTACTTTCGGAGGACAGGGAGTTGGAAACACCATATATTTT.

As for this clonotype: Being one base from a much bigger clone, this may be a read error. The chain is built from TRBV7-8 and TRBJ1-5; 7 nucleotides align to TRBD1. This CDR3 is 21 amino acids long. V lost 6 bases and J lost 1; bases outside the gene matches: 24. Germline CDR1 reads SGHVS; CDR2 reads FQNEAQ. CDR3 coding DNA: TGTGCCAGCAGTTCAATCGCAGACAGGGCGAGAGGGGTGAGCAGCAATCAGCCCCAGCATTTT. This gives the protein CASSSIADRARGVSSNQPQHF.

This clonotype came up many times. The chain combines TRBV12-3 or TRBV12-4 with TRBJ2-3; maybe TRBD2 (6 bases). With 9 bases removed from V and 0 bases from J, the gap between germline ends came to 16 bases. This CDR3 is 15 amino acids long. DNA of the CDR3: TGTGCCAGTACAAGCGGGTCCCATAGCACAGATACGCAGTATTTT. As protein: CASTSGSHSTDTQYF.

This clonotype was detected a few times. CDR3 coding DNA: TGTGCCAGCAGCCCTCGTGGGGGCGGGAGAAGCGATGAGCAGTTCTTC. Translation gives CASSPRGGGRSDEQFF. The V call is TRBV11-2, the J call TRBJ2-1; D may be TRBD2 (7 bases). V lost 5 bases and J 8 bases, leaving 22 bases between the germline ends. Germline V lookup: CDR1 SGHAT, CDR2 FQNNGV. The CDR3 spans 16 residues.

As for this clonotype: One base away lies a much larger clone, so this may be a sequencing read error. The V call is TRBV15, the J call TRBJ2-7; TRBD1 matches 7 bases. The CDR3 is made up of 18 amino acids. From germline, CDR1 is LNHNV and CDR2 YYDKDF (reference sequence). The J segment lost 7 bases and the V segment lost 0 bases, leaving 18 bases of the junction unmatched. The CDR3 nucleotides are TGTGCCACCAGCAGAGATCTGAACAGGGGTCTCAGGGGCAATGAGCAGTACTTC. It specifies CATSRDLNRGLRGNEQYF.

This clonotype was observed many times. The chain has TRBV20-1 and TRBJ1-2; 8 bases are a match to TRBD1. This CDR3 is built from 17 residues. Germline loops: CDR1 DFQATT, CDR2 SNEGSKA (reference sequence). V shed 6 bases and J 4 bases; nucleotides not matched to a gene: 19. The CDR3 loop reads CSASGQGSRPEFYGYTF. As DNA, the CDR3 is TGCAGTGCATCTGGACAGGGAAGCCGCCCGGAGTTCTATGGCTACACCTTC.

This clonotype was detected a few times. The genes are TRBV28 and TRBJ1-1; 10 bases match TRBD1. The CDR3 length is 14 residues. Germline assignment: CDR1 MDHEN and CDR2 SYDVKM. V dropped 6 bases and J dropped 5; count of bases not matched to a gene: 6. The CDR3 region has the DNA TGTGCCAGCAGGCCTCCGGGACAGGGGACTGAAGCTTTCTTT. This translates into CASRPPGQGTEAFF.

The V call is TRBV12-3 or TRBV12-4, the J call TRBJ2-3; TRBD2 agrees at 8 bases. Trimming removed 6 bases from V and 5 bases from J; junction bases left unmatched: 10. The CDR3 loop spans 15 amino acids. CDR3 nucleotide sequence: TGTGCCAGCAGCCGCCGACCGAGCGGGGGAGATACGCAGTATTTT. Translation gives CASSRRPSGGDTQYF.

This clonotype occurred many times. The chain recombines TRBV24-1 with TRBJ2-3, with no clear D. Per the germline V gene, CDR1 is KGHDR and CDR2 is SFDVKD. The CDR3 spans 14 residues. The V end lost 0 bases, the J end lost 2 bases, and 5 bases lay between the germline ends. This CDR3 is CATSDLEFTDTQYF. The CDR3 bases are TGTGCCACCAGTGATTTGGAGTTCACAGATACGCAGTATTTT.

The rearrangement links TRBV12-3 or TRBV12-4 to TRBJ2-1; 11 bases are a match to TRBD2. V was clipped by 5 bases and J by 6 bases; unmatched bases: 6. The CDR3 length is 15 residues. The CDR3 loop is CASSHVAGGPNEQFF. The CDR3 nucleotides are TGTGCCAGCAGTCACGTAGCGGGAGGGCCCAATGAGCAGTTCTTC.

This clonotype was observed many times. The chain is built from TRBV9 and TRBJ2-7, with 9 bases identical to TRBD2. This CDR3 is built from 15 residues. The germline CDR1 and CDR2 sequences are SGDLS and YYNGEE. With 3 bases clipped from V and 3 bases from J, the junction kept 7 bases outside the gene matches. The CDR3: CASSETTSGSYEQYF. CDR3 nucleotides: TGTGCCAGCAGCGAGACGACTAGCGGAAGCTACGAGCAGTACTTC.

This clonotype was recorded many times. Compared with germline, one end of the junction differs, possibly owing to a read error. The chain employs TRBV12-3 or TRBV12-4 and TRBJ2-1; possible D gene TRBD2, 6 bases. This CDR3 has 12 residues. The CDR3 coding sequence is TGTGCCAGCAGCTTAGGAGGGAATGAGCAGTTCTTC. It yields the protein CASSLGGNEQFF.

This clonotype appeared a few times. The J gene is TRBJ2-5, the V gene TRBV6-1, with TRBD2 identical over 8 bases. Losses at the gene ends were 3 bases for V and 5 bases for J; bases not matched to a gene: 2. Germline CDR1 reads MNHNS; CDR2 reads SASEGT. This CDR3 comprises 13 residues. The CDR3 loop reads CASSESGGETQYF. As DNA, the CDR3 is TGTGCCAGCAGTGAGTCGGGGGGGGAGACCCAGTACTTC.

Ten or more counts support this clonotype. J is TRBJ2-1 and V is TRBV5-1; D may match TRBD1 or TRBD2 (6 bases each). V was clipped by 4 bases and J by 9 bases, with 20 bases between them. This CDR3 is built from 15 residues. Germline loops: CDR1 SGHRS, CDR2 YFSETQ. CDR3 coding DNA: TGCGCCAGCAGCCCACTTGAGGGGGGCACGGGTGAGCAGTTCTTC. Translation: CASSPLEGGTGEQFF.

Only a few counts were recorded for this clonotype. The gene calls are TRBV18 and TRBJ2-7; 13 bases align to TRBD2. The CDR3 runs to 17 residues. V lost 3 bases to trimming and J lost 4 bases; unmatched junction nucleotides: 9. Germline CDR1 is KGHSH and CDR2 is LQKENI. The CDR3 DNA is TGTGCCAGCTCACCTTCCCCGGGACTAGCGGGAACTTACGAGCAGTACTTC. Residues: CASSPSPGLAGTYEQYF.